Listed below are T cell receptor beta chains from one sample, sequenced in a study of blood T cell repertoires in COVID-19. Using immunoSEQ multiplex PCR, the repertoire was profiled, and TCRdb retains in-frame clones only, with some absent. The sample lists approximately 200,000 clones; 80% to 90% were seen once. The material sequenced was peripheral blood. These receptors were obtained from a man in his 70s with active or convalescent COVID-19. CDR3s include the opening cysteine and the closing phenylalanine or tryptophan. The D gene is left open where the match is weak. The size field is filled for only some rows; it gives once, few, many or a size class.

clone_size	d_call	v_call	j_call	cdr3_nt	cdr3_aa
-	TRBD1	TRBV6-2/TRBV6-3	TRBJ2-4	TGTGCCAGCAGTCAATTAAGCCTCCGGACAGGAGCTATTCAGTACTTC	CASSQLSLRTGAIQYF
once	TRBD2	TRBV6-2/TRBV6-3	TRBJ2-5	TGTGCCAGCAGTTACTCGCGGACTAGCGGGAGTAAAGAGACCCAGTACTTC	CASSYSRTSGSKETQYF
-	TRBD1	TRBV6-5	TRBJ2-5	TGTGCCAGCAGTTTAAACAGGGGTCTGCCAGAGACCCAGTACTTC	CASSLNRGLPETQYF
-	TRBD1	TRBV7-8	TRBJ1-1	TGTGCCAGCAGCTTAGGGCCCATCTGGGACAGGAACACTGAAGCTTTCTTT	CASSLGPIWDRNTEAFF
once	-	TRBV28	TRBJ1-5	TGTGCCAGCGGCTTTAGCAATCAGCCCCAGCATTTT	CASGFSNQPQHF
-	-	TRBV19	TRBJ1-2	TGTGCCAGTAGTCTACGGGGTAACTATGGCTACACCTTC	CASSLRGNYGYTF
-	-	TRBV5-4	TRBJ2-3	TGTGCCAGCAGCGGCGGAGGCCGGCCGACAGATACGCAGTATTTT	CASSGGGRPTDTQYF
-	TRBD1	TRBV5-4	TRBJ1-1	TGTGCCAGCAGCGCAACAGGGGAAGGTACTGAAGCTTTCTTT	CASSATGEGTEAFF
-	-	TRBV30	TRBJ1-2	TGTGCCTGGAGTTGGATCAGGACAGACTATGGCTACACCTTC	CAWSWIRTDYGYTF
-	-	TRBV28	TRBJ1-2	TGTGCCAGTACCCGCGGGGGCGCGAGATTGGGCTACACCTTC	CASTRGGARLGYTF
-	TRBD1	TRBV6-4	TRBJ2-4	TGTGCCACCAAAGACCTGATGGACAGGGTGGCCAAAAACATTCAGTACTTC	CATKDLMDRVAKNIQYF
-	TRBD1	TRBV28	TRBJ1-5	TGTGCCAGCAGTTTATCTTGGGGGGGACAGGGGGATAGCAATCAGCCCCAGCATTTT	CASSLSWGGQGDSNQPQHF
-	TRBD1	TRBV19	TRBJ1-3	TGTGCCAGTAGTAACCCCGCGGGACAGCCTGGAAACACCATATATTTT	CASSNPAGQPGNTIYF
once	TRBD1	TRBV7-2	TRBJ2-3	TGTGCCAGCAGCCGTGACAGGGCCCCCACAGATACGCAGTATTTT	CASSRDRAPTDTQYF
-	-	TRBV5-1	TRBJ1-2	TGCGCCAGCAGCTTGGAGGGGAACTATGGCTACACCTTC	CASSLEGNYGYTF
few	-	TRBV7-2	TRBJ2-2	TGTGCCAGCAGCTTAGTTCGGGGGTCCGGGGAGCTGTTTTTT	CASSLVRGSGELFF
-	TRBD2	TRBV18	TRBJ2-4	TGTGCCAGCTCACCGGGACTAGCTGTATTAGCCAAAAACATTCAGTACTTC	CASSPGLAVLAKNIQYF
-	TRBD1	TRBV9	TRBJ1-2	TGTGCCAGCAGCGTATTTGAGACAGGGAACTATGGCTACACCTTC	CASSVFETGNYGYTF
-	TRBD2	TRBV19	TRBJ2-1	TGTGCCAGTACCCTGGGCGGGGGACTAGGCTCCCGTAATGAGCAGTTCTTC	CASTLGGGLGSRNEQFF
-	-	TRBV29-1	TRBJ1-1	TGCAGCGCCAGATCAGTGATGAACACTGAAGCTTTCTTT	CSARSVMNTEAFF
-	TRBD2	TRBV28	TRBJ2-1	TGTGCCAGCAGTGGCAGCGGGAACTTTAATGAGCAGTTCTTC	CASSGSGNFNEQFF
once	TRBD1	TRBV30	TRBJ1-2	TGTGCCTGGAGTGTACTATTGGGACAGGGGGCACTCTACACCTTC	CAWSVLLGQGALYTF
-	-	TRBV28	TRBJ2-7	TGTGCCAGCAGTTTGTTAAGGGAGGTAAGGTTATTCCACGAGCAGTACTTC	CASSLLREVRLFHEQYF
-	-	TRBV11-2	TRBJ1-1	TGTGCCAGCAGCTTTGAGACACTTATGAACACTGAAGCTTTCTTT	CASSFETLMNTEAFF
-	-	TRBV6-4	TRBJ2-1	TGTGCCAGCAGTGACTCAGGGAGCTCCTACAATGAGCAGTTCTTC	CASSDSGSSYNEQFF
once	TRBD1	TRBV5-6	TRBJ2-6	TGTGCCAGCAGCTTCGAGATTACAGGGGCTGGGGCCAACGTCCTGACTTTC	CASSFEITGAGANVLTF
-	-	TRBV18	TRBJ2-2	TGTGCCAGCTCACCTAGAGCGGGCGGGGAGCTGTTTTTT	CASSPRAGGELFF
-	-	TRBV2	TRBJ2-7	TGTGCCAGCAATTTCGGGATCAACGAGCAGTACTTC	CASNFGINEQYF
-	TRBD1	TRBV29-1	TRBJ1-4	TGCAGCGTTCTGGGACAGGGGGAAAAACTGTTTTTT	CSVLGQGEKLFF
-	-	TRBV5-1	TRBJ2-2	TGCGCCAGCAGCTTTCGACAGAACACCGGGGAGCTGTTTTTT	CASSFRQNTGELFF
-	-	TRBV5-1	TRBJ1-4	TGCGCCAGCAGCAGCTCGGCAACTAATGAAAAACTGTTTTTT	CASSSSATNEKLFF
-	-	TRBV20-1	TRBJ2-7	TGCAGTGGGGGCGATTACGAGCAGTACTTC	CSGGDYEQYF
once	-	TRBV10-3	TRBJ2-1	TGTGCCATCAGTGAGGAGCGATGGGACACCACCTACAATGAGCAGTTCTTC	CAISEERWDTTYNEQFF
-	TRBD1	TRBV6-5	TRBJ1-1	TGTGCCAGCAGACCCGACAGGGGCAAGAACACTGAAGCTTTCTTT	CASRPDRGKNTEAFF
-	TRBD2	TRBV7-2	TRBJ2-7	TGTGCCAGCAGCTTAGGACTAGCGGGCCGGCCAGACTACGAGCAGTACTTC	CASSLGLAGRPDYEQYF
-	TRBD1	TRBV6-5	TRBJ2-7	TGTGCCAGCAGCCCGGGACAGGCGCTCGAGCAGTACTTC	CASSPGQALEQYF
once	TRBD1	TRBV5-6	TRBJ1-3	TGTGCCAGCAGCCCTGACAGGGGGTATGGAAACACCATATATTTT	CASSPDRGYGNTIYF
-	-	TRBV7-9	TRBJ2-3	TGTGCCAGCAGCTTATGGGCGGGCTCGGGCACAGATACGCAGTATTTT	CASSLWAGSGTDTQYF
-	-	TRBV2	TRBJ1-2	TGTGCCAGCACAATTGACAGGCTCTATGGCTACACCTTC	CASTIDRLYGYTF
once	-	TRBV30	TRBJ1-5	TGTGCCGTGTCTTGGACAGATAGCAATCAGCCCCAGCATTTT	CAVSWTDSNQPQHF
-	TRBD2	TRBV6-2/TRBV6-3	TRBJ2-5	TGTGCCAGCAGTTACCCCCTCACTAGCGGGGGGGGAGGGGAGACCCAGTACTTC	CASSYPLTSGGGGETQYF
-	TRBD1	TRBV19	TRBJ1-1	TGTGCCAGTATAACAGGGGGACTAAACACTGAAGCTTTCTTT	CASITGGLNTEAFF
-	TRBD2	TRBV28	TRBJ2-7	TGTGCCAGCAGGGGGAGGGGTTTGTACTTC	CASRGRGLYF
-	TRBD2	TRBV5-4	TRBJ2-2	TGTGCCAGCAGCTCAAGGACTAGCGGACCTACCGGGGAGCTGTTTTTT	CASSSRTSGPTGELFF
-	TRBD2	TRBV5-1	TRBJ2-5	TGCGCCAGCAGGGCTAGCGGGGTGGAACCCCAAGAGACCCAGTACTTC	CASRASGVEPQETQYF
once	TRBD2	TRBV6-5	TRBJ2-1	TGTGCCAGCAGTCTTGGACTAGCGGGAGGGAATGAGCAGTTCTTC	CASSLGLAGGNEQFF
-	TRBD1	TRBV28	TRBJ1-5	TGTGCCAGCCCCCCCGACAGGGGGCATAGCAATCAGCCCCAGCATTTT	CASPPDRGHSNQPQHF
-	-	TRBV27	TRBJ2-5	TGTGCCAGCAGTTTAATCGGGGGAAAGACCCAGTACTTC	CASSLIGGKTQYF
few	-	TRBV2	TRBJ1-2	TGTGCCAGCAGTGATGGGGCCGGCTACACCTTC	CASSDGAGYTF
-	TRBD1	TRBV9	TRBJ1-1	TGTGCCAGCAGCGTAGACCCGGGACAGCCGAACACTGAAGCTTTCTTT	CASSVDPGQPNTEAFF